This is a list of T cell receptor beta chains from one sample in a study of T cell responses to AZD1222 COVID-19 vaccine. Measured with immunoSEQ multiplex PCR; TCRdb has only the in-frame clones, and not every one. The data contain around 220,000 clones, roughly 94% of them singletons. The sequencing here drew on peripheral blood, taken 28 days after the second dose of the MenACWY control vaccine. These receptors originate from an adult who received the MenACWY meningococcal vaccine as a control. The CDR3 runs from the conserved cysteine through the conserved F or W. A D gene is named only where the DNA matches it firmly. Some rows have no size entry. The others give once, few or many, or a class for an expanded clone.

V,J,D,size,DNA,CDR3
TRBV5-5,TRBJ1-1,.,.,TGTGCCAGCAGCTTGTCTGGGGCAGAGGGAGCTGAAGCTTTCTTT,CASSLSGAEGAEAFF
TRBV29-1,TRBJ2-1,TRBD1,.,TGCAGCGCTAGGGACAGGGGTGTTAGGGATGAGCAGTTCTTC,CSARDRGVRDEQFF
TRBV7-9,TRBJ1-4,.,.,TGTGCCAGCAGCTTAGGAGTAGTAACTAATGAAAAACTGTTTTTT,CASSLGVVTNEKLFF
TRBV6-1,TRBJ2-7,.,.,TGTGCCAGCAGTGAAGCGGGACGGACCTACGAGCAGTACTTC,CASSEAGRTYEQYF
TRBV5-8,TRBJ1-3,.,.,TGTGCCAGCAGCTTTTTAGGTGCGAACACCATATATTTT,CASSFLGANTIYF
TRBV28,TRBJ1-3,.,.,TGTGCCAGCAGTCCCCCACCTGGAAACACCATATATTTT,CASSPPPGNTIYF
TRBV19,TRBJ2-5,.,.,TGTGCCAGTAGTATGACACAGCAAGAGACCCAGTACTTC,CASSMTQQETQYF
TRBV28,TRBJ1-5,TRBD1,.,TGTGCCAGCAGTCCCCCGGGACAGCTAAATCAGCCCCAGCATTTT,CASSPPGQLNQPQHF
TRBV27,TRBJ2-6,TRBD1,.,TGTGCCAGCAGCCATGGACAGGGAGCCAACGTCCTGACTTTC,CASSHGQGANVLTF
TRBV30,TRBJ2-7,.,.,TGTGCCTGGAGCACGTCTAGGACAAGGCCCCTGGGCGAGCAGTACTTC,CAWSTSRTRPLGEQYF
TRBV9,TRBJ2-3,.,.,TGTGCCAGCAGCGTAGCCGTATACTCCACAGATACGCAGTATTTT,CASSVAVYSTDTQYF
TRBV7-9,TRBJ2-2,TRBD2,.,TGTGCCAGCAGCTTAAGCGGGACCCTACGCGGGGAGCTGTTTTTT,CASSLSGTLRGELFF
TRBV4-1,TRBJ2-2,.,.,TGCGCCAGCAGCCTCGTTCCCCCCAACAGGGCTTACACCGGGGAGCTGTTTTTT,CASSLVPPNRAYTGELFF
TRBV18,TRBJ2-2,.,once,TGTGCCAGCTCACCCAGACAGGACCTGAACACCGGGGAGCTGTTTTTT,CASSPRQDLNTGELFF
TRBV5-5,TRBJ2-3,.,once,TGTGCCAGCAGCTCCCTTGGGGCAGATACGCAGTATTTT,CASSSLGADTQYF
TRBV9,TRBJ2-3,.,.,TGTGCCAGCAGCGTAGGGCTAGATACGCAGTATTTT,CASSVGLDTQYF
TRBV5-1,TRBJ2-7,TRBD1,.,TGCGCCAGCAGTTGGGACAGGGGGCTTTACGAGCAGTACTTC,CASSWDRGLYEQYF
TRBV19,TRBJ2-3,.,few,TGTGCCAGTAACCTACGGGGGGCGATGGGCACAGATACGCAGTATTTT,CASNLRGAMGTDTQYF
TRBV9,TRBJ2-5,.,.,TGTGCCAGCAGCGCCGAGGGGTTTAGGGAGACCCAGTACTTC,CASSAEGFRETQYF
TRBV4-2,TRBJ2-7,.,.,TGTGCCAGCAGCCAAGAACGTGCTAGGGAGGTGTACTTC,CASSQERAREVYF
TRBV19,TRBJ2-7,.,.,TGTGCCAGTAGGCAGGGGAGCTCCTACGAGCAGTACTTC,CASRQGSSYEQYF
TRBV19,TRBJ1-4,TRBD1,.,TGTGCCAGTAGTACGCGGACAGGGCTTAATGAAAAACTGTTTTTT,CASSTRTGLNEKLFF
TRBV5-6,TRBJ1-1,.,.,TGTGCCAGCAGCTCCCCAGGTTCACCGAACACTGAAGCTTTCTTT,CASSSPGSPNTEAFF
TRBV4-3,TRBJ1-2,.,once,TGCGCCAGCAGCCAAGATAACAGTAACTATGGCTACACCTTC,CASSQDNSNYGYTF
TRBV9,TRBJ2-1,.,.,TGTGCCAGCAGCGTAGACCCCCAGAACAATGAGCAGTTCTTC,CASSVDPQNNEQFF
TRBV7-9,TRBJ2-1,.,.,TGTGCCAGCAGCTTAACCGGGAATGAGCAGTTCTTC,CASSLTGNEQFF
TRBV2,TRBJ2-7,TRBD1,few,TGTGCCAGCGCAACTCCGGGACAGGGGAGACACGAGCAGTACTTC,CASATPGQGRHEQYF
TRBV28,TRBJ1-2,.,.,TGTGCCAGCAGTAGTAACCCCTTCTATGGCTACACCTTC,CASSSNPFYGYTF
TRBV27,TRBJ2-1,TRBD2,once,TGTGCCAGCAGTTTATCCTGGACTAGCGGGAGATACAATGAGCAGTTCTTC,CASSLSWTSGRYNEQFF
TRBV6-1,TRBJ2-7,.,.,TGTGCCAGCAGTGAAATTGGCCAGGGATCTTCCTACGAGCAGTACTTC,CASSEIGQGSSYEQYF
TRBV28,TRBJ1-5,.,.,TGTGCCAGCAGCCGCCTTGGAAATAGCAATCAGCCCCAGCATTTT,CASSRLGNSNQPQHF
TRBV7-9,TRBJ1-2,TRBD1,.,TGTGCCAGCAGCTTAGGGGACAGGGGAGATGGCTACACCTTC,CASSLGDRGDGYTF
TRBV5-4,TRBJ1-1,TRBD1,.,TGTGCCAGCAGCAAGGACAGGGCGCCAATGAACACTGAAGCTTTCTTT,CASSKDRAPMNTEAFF
TRBV28,TRBJ2-7,.,.,TGTGCCAGCAGAGGACGGGCGCGTTACGAGCAGTACTTC,CASRGRARYEQYF
TRBV28,TRBJ1-6,TRBD1,.,TGTGCCAGCAGCGATACAGGGGGAAGAGGGTCACCCCTCCACTTT,CASSDTGGRGSPLHF
TRBV7-9,TRBJ2-1,TRBD2,.,TGTGCCAGCAGCTTAGGCCTAGCGGAATACAATGAGCAGTTCTTC,CASSLGLAEYNEQFF
TRBV24-1,TRBJ2-7,.,once,TGTGCCACCAGTGACCACGGGATGCATGGGCCGCAGTACTTC,CATSDHGMHGPQYF
TRBV12-3/TRBV12-4,TRBJ1-2,TRBD1,.,TGTGCCAGCATCCTGGACAGGGAGGGTGGCTACACCTTC,CASILDREGGYTF
TRBV18,TRBJ1-5,.,.,TGTGCCAGCTCACCCGGGACGGGGAATCATGAGCCCCAGCATTTT,CASSPGTGNHEPQHF
TRBV9,TRBJ1-2,.,.,TGTGCCAGCAGCGTTTCAGGAACCTATGGCTACACCTTC,CASSVSGTYGYTF
TRBV20-1,TRBJ1-1,.,once,TGCAGTGCTAGAACAGAGACTGAAGCTTTCTTT,CSARTETEAFF
TRBV12-2,TRBJ1-5,.,.,TGTGCAAGTCGCCGGGGACAGGGGGCGGGACAGCCCCAGCATTTT,CASRRGQGAGQPQHF
TRBV24-1,TRBJ2-5,TRBD1,.,TGTGCCACCAGTGACACGACAGGGGGGCCAGAGACCCAGTACTTC,CATSDTTGGPETQYF
TRBV19,TRBJ2-5,TRBD2,.,TGTGCCAGTAGTATAGAAGGGATAGCGGGGGGGCCGGAGACCCAGTACTTC,CASSIEGIAGGPETQYF
TRBV11-3,TRBJ2-1,TRBD2,.,TGTGCCAGCAGCTCGGGGGGGGCTAGTTGGAATGAGCAGTTCTTC,CASSSGGASWNEQFF
TRBV5-4,TRBJ2-3,TRBD2,.,TGTGCCAGCAGCCCGGGAGCGGGGGGCTCCACAGATACGCAGTATTTT,CASSPGAGGSTDTQYF
TRBV2,TRBJ1-2,.,.,TGTGCCAGCAGCGAAACTCAGGGAATCCAGCCCCCTGGCTACACCTTC,CASSETQGIQPPGYTF
TRBV18,TRBJ1-1,.,.,TGTGCCAGCTCACCACCGTCTGTCACTGAAGCTTTCTTT,CASSPPSVTEAFF
TRBV27,TRBJ2-1,TRBD1,once,TGTGCCAGCAGTTCCATACAGGGGGCCTACAATGAGCAGTTCTTC,CASSSIQGAYNEQFF
TRBV6-5,TRBJ2-5,TRBD2,.,TGTGCCAGCCGGGGACTAGCGGGGGGCCAAGAGACCCAGTACTTC,CASRGLAGGQETQYF
TRBV7-9,TRBJ2-3,.,.,TGTGCCAGCAGCTTAGGCTCATCGGTTCGAATTTACACAGATACGCAGTATTTT,CASSLGSSVRIYTDTQYF
TRBV6-1,TRBJ1-2,TRBD1,.,TGTGCCAGCAGTGAAGAGACAGGGGGCGGCTATGGCTACACCTTC,CASSEETGGGYGYTF
TRBV27,TRBJ1-3,.,.,TGTGCCAGCAGTCCTCTCACGGACGGTTCTGGAAACACCATATATTTT,CASSPLTDGSGNTIYF
TRBV27,TRBJ2-1,.,.,TGTGCCAGCAGTTTATACACCACCTGGGGAGCCAATGAGCAGTTCTTC,CASSLYTTWGANEQFF
TRBV2,TRBJ2-1,.,.,TGTGCCAGCATTGAGTGGAAGGGATACAATGAGCAGTTCTTC,CASIEWKGYNEQFF